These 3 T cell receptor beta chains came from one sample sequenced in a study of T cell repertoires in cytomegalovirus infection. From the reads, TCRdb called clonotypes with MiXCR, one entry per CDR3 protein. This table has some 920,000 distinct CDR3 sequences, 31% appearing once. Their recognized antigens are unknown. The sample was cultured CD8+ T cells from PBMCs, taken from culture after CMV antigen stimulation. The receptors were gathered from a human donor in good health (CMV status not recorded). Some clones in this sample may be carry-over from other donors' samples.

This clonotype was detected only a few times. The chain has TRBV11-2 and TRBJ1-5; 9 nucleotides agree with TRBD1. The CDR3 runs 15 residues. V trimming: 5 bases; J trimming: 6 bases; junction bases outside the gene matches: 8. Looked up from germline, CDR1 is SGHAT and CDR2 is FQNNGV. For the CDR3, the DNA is TGTGCCAGCAGCCCTACAGGGGGCCCGGGTCAGCCCCAGCATTTT. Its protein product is CASSPTGGPGQPQHF.

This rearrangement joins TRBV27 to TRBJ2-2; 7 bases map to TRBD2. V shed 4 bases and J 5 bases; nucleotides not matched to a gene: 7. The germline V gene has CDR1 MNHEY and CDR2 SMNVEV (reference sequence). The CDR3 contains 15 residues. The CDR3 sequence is CASSSPTSSTGELFF. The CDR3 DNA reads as TGTGCCAGCAGTTCACCGACTAGCAGTACCGGGGAGCTGTTTTTT.

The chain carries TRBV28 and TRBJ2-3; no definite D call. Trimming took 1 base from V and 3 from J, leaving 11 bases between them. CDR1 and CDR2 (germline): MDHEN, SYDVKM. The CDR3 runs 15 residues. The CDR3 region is CASSLLPIGTDTQYF. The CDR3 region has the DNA TGTGCCAGCAGTTTATTGCCCATCGGGACAGATACGCAGTATTTT.